The 20 T cell receptor beta chains given below trace back to one sample, sequenced in a study of cytomegalovirus exposure and HLA in healthy donors (dated by TCRdb to about 2017). The library was made by the immunoSEQ multiplex PCR assay. A mixture of 60 forward primers for TCR Vbeta segments and 13 reverse primers for TCR Jbeta segments was used in the multiplex PCR. TCRdb stores this immuneACCESS table with in-frame sequences only. Part of the clones is absent; in the studies checked, under half of the shortfall reflects unresolved V genes, and no reason is known for the rest. Counted in this sample were over 100,000 clones; roughly 80% of them appeared once. 22% of the sample is held by the ten biggest clonotypes. Material: PBMCs. Receptors were obtained from a man aged 30-40 years in good health and CMV-seropositive.

This clone was counted only a few times. The chain is built from TRBV7-8 and TRBJ1-2, with 9 bases lining up with TRBD1. The CDR3 consists of 15 residues. CDR1 is SGHVS and CDR2 is FQNEAQ in the germline V gene. The V and J ends lost 1 base and 8 bases, in that order; junction bases with no gene match: 8. CDR3: CASSLEGTGRGGYTF. CDR3 nucleotide sequence: TGTGCCAGCAGCTTAGAGGGGACAGGGAGAGGAGGCTACACCTTC. Full variable domain (rest looked up from reference TRBV7-8 and TRBJ1-2): GAGVSQSPRYKVAKRGQDVALRCDPISGHVSLFWYQQALGQGPEFLTYFQNEAQLDKSGLPSDRFFAERPEGSVSTLKIQRTQQEDSAVYLCASSLEGTGRGGYTFGSGTRLTVV.

This chain connects TRBV6-5 to TRBJ2-3; the match to TRBD2 covers 10 bases. The germline V gene has CDR1 MNHEY and CDR2 SVGAGI. The CDR3 totals 16 residues. J gave up 3 bases and V 4 bases, and 7 bases lay outside the gene matches. CDR3 DNA: TGTGCCAGCAGTTTGAACCTAGCGGGAGAGACAGATACGCAGTATTTT. Its protein product is CASSLNLAGETDTQYF.

V and J are TRBV5-1 and TRBJ1-2, with D possibly matching TRBD1 (6 bases). The V and J ends lost 0 bases and 2 bases respectively, with 11 bases between them. The germline V gene encodes CDR1 SGHRS and CDR2 YFSETQ. CDR3 size: 15 residues. This chain's CDR3 is CASSLAGTGNYGYTF. DNA of the CDR3: TGCGCCAGCAGCTTGGCCGGCACAGGGAACTATGGCTACACCTTC.

The rearrangement links TRBV30 to TRBJ2-5; 8 bases align to TRBD2. The V gene end was trimmed by 2 bases and the J gene end by 5 bases; junction bases not matched to a gene: 10. The CDR3 has 15 amino acids. From germline, CDR1 is GTSNPN and CDR2 SVGIG (reference sequence). The CDR3 nucleotides are TGTGCCTGGAGTTCACACGGGGGGGATATCGAGACCCAGTACTTC. Translated: CAWSSHGGDIETQYF.

The chain combines TRBV11-1 with TRBJ2-7; 7 positions match TRBD1. Germline V gives CDR1 SGHAT, CDR2 FQDESV (reference sequence). Germline trimming cut 5 bases from V and 2 bases from J; bases unmatched to any gene: 9. The CDR3 is made up of 15 amino acids. The CDR3 loop reads CASSPRQGPTYEQYF. CDR3 DNA: TGTGCCAGCAGCCCCCGACAGGGACCGACCTACGAGCAGTACTTC.

The rearrangement joins TRBV28 to TRBJ2-7; D not resolved. Between the trimmed V and J ends, which lost 3 bases and 3 bases, there was a span of 3 bases. CDR1 and CDR2 from the germline V gene are MDHEN and SYDVKM. CDR3 length equals 11 residues. The CDR3: CASSFLYEQYF. DNA for the CDR3: TGTGCCAGCAGTTTCCTCTACGAGCAGTACTTC.

V is TRBV5-1 and J is TRBJ2-7; TRBD2 might be the D (6 bases). The germline CDR1 and CDR2 sequences are SGHRS and YFSETQ. V was trimmed by 0 bases and J by 6 bases, leaving 22 bases between them. This CDR3 spans 17 amino acids. The CDR3 nucleotides read TGCGCCAGCAGCTTGGGACGCGTTGGGCTATCCGGGGGCGAGCAGTACTTC. Amino acid sequence: CASSLGRVGLSGGEQYF.

This clone was seen a single time. V usage is TRBV28 and J usage is TRBJ1-6; no clear D. This CDR3 has 17 amino acids. CDR1 MDHEN and CDR2 SYDVKM come from the germline V gene. With 5 bases removed from V and 0 bases from J, the gap between germline ends came to 14 bases. In DNA form, the CDR3 reads TGTGCCAGCAGTCTCCTTAGCGGGTACTCCTATAATTCACCCCTCCACTTT. Protein sequence: CASSLLSGYSYNSPLHF.

The rearrangement links TRBV13 to TRBJ2-1; 13 nucleotides line up with TRBD2. This CDR3 contains 14 residues. J gave up 10 bases and V 5 bases, and 5 bases lay outside the gene matches. Per germline, CDR1 PRHDT and CDR2 FYEKMQ (reference sequence). CDR3 sequence: CASSTLAGGSEQFF. The CDR3 nucleotides are TGTGCCAGCAGCACACTAGCGGGAGGGAGCGAGCAGTTCTTC.

This chain joins TRBV5-1 and TRBJ1-2; perhaps TRBD1 as D (5 bases). This CDR3 is 15 amino acids long. The V end was cut by 1 base, the J end by 7 bases, with 17 bases between. Per germline, CDR1 SGHRS and CDR2 YFSETQ. The CDR3 protein is CASSLLGSGTGGYTF. The CDR3 DNA reads TGCGCCAGCAGCTTGCTGGGCTCCGGAACAGGTGGCTACACCTTC.

The chain uses TRBV2 and TRBJ2-1; 10 bases line up with TRBD2. The CDR3 consists of 17 residues. V shed 1 base and J 9 bases; nucleotides not matched to a gene: 12. The germline V gene encodes CDR1 SNHLY and CDR2 FYNNEI. This chain's CDR3 is CASSEDHIAGGRAEQFF. The CDR3 DNA follows: TGTGCCAGCAGTGAAGACCATATAGCGGGGGGTCGCGCTGAGCAGTTCTTC.

The chain joins TRBV5-6 to TRBJ2-7; TRBD1 agrees at 7 bases. CDR3 length equals 14 residues. After removal of 2 bases from V and 7 bases from J, the junction contained 9 bases not matched to a gene. In germline, CDR1 is SGHDT, CDR2 YYEEEE. The CDR3 DNA reads TGTGCCAGCAGCTTCCGGGACAGCTTGACAGAGCAGTACTTC. Its translation is CASSFRDSLTEQYF.

The J gene is TRBJ2-7, the V gene TRBV18; D is perhaps TRBD1 (5 bases). The CDR3 contains 14 residues. Between the trimmed V and J ends, which lost 3 bases and 2 bases, there was a span of 11 bases. Germline CDR1 and CDR2: KGHSH and LQKENI. CDR3 region: CASSPVRTTYEQYF. The CDR3 bases are TGTGCCAGCTCACCGGTCAGGACAACCTACGAGCAGTACTTC.

The rearrangement links TRBV4-2 to TRBJ2-1; TRBD2 aligns across 10 bases. In germline, CDR1 is LGHNA, CDR2 YNFKEQ. V lost 3 bases to trimming and J lost 6 bases; unmatched junction nucleotides: 5. This CDR3 has 15 residues. The CDR3: CASSQPGLASNEQFF. The DNA of the CDR3 is TGTGCCAGCAGCCAGCCGGGACTAGCGTCCAATGAGCAGTTCTTC.

This clone was seen once. In nucleotides, the CDR3 is TGCGCCAGCAGCCCAGTTAGCCCCTACAATGAGCAGTTCTTC. Its protein product is CASSPVSPYNEQFF. V is TRBV5-1 and J is TRBJ2-1; D remains unclear. The CDR3 contains 14 residues. Trimming shortened V by 4 bases and J by 2 bases, and 10 bases separated the two germline ends. Germline CDR1 is SGHRS and CDR2 is YFSETQ.

This clone was observed a few times. The rearrangement links TRBV4-1 to TRBJ2-7; 9 bases align to TRBD1. The CDR3 is made up of 16 amino acids. CDR1 MGHRA and CDR2 YSYEKL come from the germline V gene. V trimming: 1 base; J trimming: 4 bases; junction bases outside the gene matches: 8. The CDR3 sequence: CASSQGGTGSLYEQYF. In DNA, the CDR3 is TGCGCCAGCAGCCAAGGCGGGACAGGGAGTTTGTACGAGCAGTACTTC.

This chain uses TRBV7-2 with TRBJ1-1; 9 bases line up with TRBD1. CDR1 and CDR2 (germline): SGHTA, FQGNSA. The CDR3 runs 18 residues. Unmatched junction bases numbered 13, after V lost 5 bases and J lost 0 bases. The CDR3: CASSRKGTGGMVNTEAFF. The CDR3 coding sequence is TGTGCCAGCAGCAGAAAGGGCACAGGGGGCATGGTGAACACTGAAGCTTTCTTT.

V gene TRBV2 combines with J gene TRBJ1-2; tentative D call: TRBD1 (6 bases). Germline lookup yields CDR1 SNHLY and CDR2 FYNNEI. This CDR3 comprises 15 residues. Deletions cut 4 bases from V and 1 base from J, with 13 bases between. The CDR3, as DNA: TGTGCCAGCAGTGGGTGGACAGACGGTAACTATGGCTACACCTTC. The encoded protein is CASSGWTDGNYGYTF. The full variable domain, completed using reference TRBV2 and TRBJ1-2, is EPEVTQTPSHQVTQMGQEVILRCVPISNHLYFYWYRQILGQKVEFLVSFYNNEISEKSEIFDDQFSVERPDGSNFTLKIRSTKLEDSAMYFCASSGWTDGNYGYTFGSGTRLTVV.

In this sample, this clone turned up once. This chain connects TRBV7-2 to TRBJ1-3, with TRBD1 as a possible D gene (5 bases). V lost 4 bases to trimming and J lost 8 bases, with 18 bases between them. The CDR3 extends over 15 amino acids. CDR1 is SGHTA, CDR2 FQGNSA, per germline. The CDR3 region is CASSYGGGMEYTIYF. The CDR3 DNA reads as TGTGCCAGCAGCTATGGGGGAGGGATGGAGTACACCATATATTTT.

The chain is built from TRBV5-8 and TRBJ1-1; TRBD1 is a possible D gene (6 bases). V lost 5 bases to trimming and J lost 4 bases, with 18 bases between them. CDR1 and CDR2 from the germline V gene are SGHTS and YDEGEE. The CDR3 extends over 15 amino acids. The CDR3 nucleotides read TGTGCCAGCAGTGGGAACCTGGGGGCGAGCACTGAAGCTTTCTTT. It specifies CASSGNLGASTEAFF. Supplemented by reference TRBV5-8 and TRBJ1-1, the full variable domain reads EAGVTQSPTHLIKTRGQQATLRCSPISGHTSVYWYQQALGLGLQFLLWYDEGEERNRGNFPPRFSGRQFPNYSSELNVNALELEDSALYLCASSGNLGASTEAFFGQGTRLTVV.